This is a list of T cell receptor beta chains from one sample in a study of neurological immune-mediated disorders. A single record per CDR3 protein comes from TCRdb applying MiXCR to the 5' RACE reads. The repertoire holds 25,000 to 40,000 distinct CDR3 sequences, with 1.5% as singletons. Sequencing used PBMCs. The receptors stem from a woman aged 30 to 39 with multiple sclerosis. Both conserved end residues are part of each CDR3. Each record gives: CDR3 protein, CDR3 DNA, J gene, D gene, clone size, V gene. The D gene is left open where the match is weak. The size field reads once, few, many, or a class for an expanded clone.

CSARGDGGLEAFF	TGCAGTGCTAGAGGGGATGGGGGCCTTGAAGCTTTCTTT	TRBJ1-1	-	many	TRBV20-1
CASSFDRNYGYTF	TGTGCCAGCAGCTTCGACAGGAACTATGGCTACACCTTC	TRBJ1-2	-	many	TRBV7-8
CASSSDRRSTDTQYF	TGTGCCAGCAGCTCGGATCGACGTAGCACAGATACGCAGTATTTT	TRBJ2-3	-	many	TRBV7-2
CATSRVRELNTGELFF	TGTGCCACCAGCAGAGTGAGGGAACTCAACACCGGGGAGCTGTTTTTT	TRBJ2-2	-	many	TRBV15
CSAESGQGGNGYTF	TGCAGCGCTGAGTCGGGTCAAGGTGGTAATGGCTACACCTTC	TRBJ1-2	-	many	TRBV29-1
CASSLERNEQFF	TGTGCCAGCAGCCTCGAGCGCAATGAGCAGTTCTTC	TRBJ2-1	-	many	TRBV7-2
CASSQEGRSSYEQYF	TGCGCCAGCAGCCAAGAAGGGAGAAGCTCCTACGAGCAGTACTTC	TRBJ2-7	-	many	TRBV4-3
CSARDWGVTNYGYTF	TGCAGTGCTAGAGATTGGGGGGTAACTAACTATGGCTACACCTTC	TRBJ1-2	-	many	TRBV20-1
CATLERTSGANVLTF	TGTGCCACCCTAGAGCGGACGTCTGGGGCCAACGTCCTGACTTTC	TRBJ2-6	-	many	TRBV6-2/TRBV6-3
CASSPSQIQETQYF	TGTGCCAGCAGCCCCTCCCAAATACAAGAGACCCAGTACTTC	TRBJ2-5	-	many	TRBV7-9
CSASRTDTQYF	TGCAGTGCTAGTCGCACAGATACGCAGTATTTT	TRBJ2-3	-	many	TRBV20-1